A single sample is the source of the 9 T cell receptor beta chains below, sequenced in a study of shared clonotypes between healthy human individuals. TCRdb keeps only in-frame clones here, not all; method: immunoSEQ multiplex PCR. The sample yields about 1.4 million clones, about 96% seen once. The specimen was naive CD4+ T cells sorted from blood. Stated subset: CD45RA+ positively selected. Receptors originate from a young man in good health.

The rearrangement links TRBV28 to TRBJ1-1; D perhaps matches TRBD1 (5 bases). Germline V CDR1 and CDR2: MDHEN, SYDVKM. CDR3 size: 15 residues. The V gene lost 1 base and the J gene lost 0 bases, with 9 bases spanning the gap. The CDR3 DNA is TGTGCCAGCAGTTTATTGGAGGGGTTGAACACTGAAGCTTTCTTT. Encoded protein: CASSLLEGLNTEAFF.

CDR3 amino acids: CASSLDGRDVGNTIYF. The CDR3 DNA follows: TGCGCCAGCAGCTTGGACGGCAGGGATGTTGGAAACACCATATATTTT. The rearrangement uses TRBV5-1 and TRBJ1-3; D possibly corresponds to TRBD1 (5 bases). Germline CDR1 is SGHRS and CDR2 is YFSETQ. The V end was cut by 0 bases, the J end by 3 bases, with 13 bases between. The CDR3 is 16 amino acids.

The V and J genes are TRBV11-3 and TRBJ2-7; 7 positions match TRBD1. Germline CDR1 reads SGHNT; CDR2 reads YENEEA. CDR3 size: 13 residues. The V gene end was trimmed by 5 bases and the J gene end by 6 bases; junction bases not matched to a gene: 7. CDR3 amino acids: CASSPRQGGEQYF. The CDR3 DNA sequence: TGTGCCAGCAGCCCGCGACAGGGTGGCGAGCAGTACTTC.

J is TRBJ2-3 and V is TRBV5-4; D is ambiguous. The V and J ends lost 1 base and 2 bases respectively, with 8 bases between them. Germline V gene data show CDR1 as SGHNT and CDR2 as YYREEE (reference sequence). The CDR3 spans 14 residues. In nucleotides, the CDR3 is TGTGCCAGCAGCTTGTTTGGCACCACAGATACGCAGTATTTT. Translated: CASSLFGTTDTQYF.

V usage is TRBV5-1 and J usage is TRBJ2-5, with D perhaps matching TRBD1 (5 bases). Germline V gives CDR1 SGHRS, CDR2 YFSETQ. Trimming took off 3 bases at V and 0 bases at J, with 6 bases between the two ends. The CDR3 loop spans 13 amino acids. The CDR3 is CASSSDNQETQYF. For the CDR3, the DNA is TGCGCCAGCAGCTCGGACAACCAAGAGACCCAGTACTTC.

The chain recombines TRBV11-3 with TRBJ2-1; unclear D gene. The CDR3 extends over 14 amino acids. Germline CDR1 SGHNT, CDR2 YENEEA. The V end was cut by 2 bases, the J end by 5 bases, with 10 bases between. In DNA form, the CDR3 reads TGTGCCAGCAGCTTAAGGATCAGAGACAATGAGCAGTTCTTC. As protein: CASSLRIRDNEQFF.

This chain links TRBV18 with TRBJ2-1, with D maybe TRBD2 (5 bases). The V gene's germline CDR1 is KGHSH and CDR2 LQKENI. This CDR3 region has 13 residues. The ends were cut back, 6 bases at V and 5 bases at J, with 11 bases in the middle. Here the CDR3 DNA reads TGTGCCAGCTCGTCGGACTTAAACAATGAGCAGTTCTTC. This translates into CASSSDLNNEQFF.

V is TRBV5-1 and J is TRBJ2-7; 9 positions match TRBD1. The CDR3 consists of 15 residues. CDR1 and CDR2 (germline): SGHRS, YFSETQ. V lost 4 bases to trimming and J lost 0 bases; unmatched junction nucleotides: 5. As DNA, the CDR3 is TGCGCCAGCAGCGGGACAGGGTGGAGCTCCTACGAGCAGTACTTC. It is translated as CASSGTGWSSYEQYF.

CDR3 sequence (DNA): TGTGCCAGCAGTCTAGCGGGAGCCGTTTACGAGCAGTACTTC. Translating gives CASSLAGAVYEQYF. This chain uses TRBV28 with TRBJ2-7; 10 bases map to TRBD2. J gave up 4 bases and V 5 bases, and 5 bases lay outside the gene matches. Germline V gene lookup returns CDR1 MDHEN and CDR2 SYDVKM. The CDR3 is 14 amino acids.